These 27 T cell receptor beta chains share one sample of origin, sequenced in a study of lymphopenia after photon versus proton radiotherapy. The data were produced by immunoSEQ multiplex PCR, yet TCRdb's version contains in-frame clones alone and is incomplete. The data show over 10,000 clones, with about 87% seen just once and roughly 4% held by the top ten. The starting material was peripheral blood, obtained from a patient treated with photon-based radiotherapy. Receptors originate from a man between 60 and 70 years old with pancreatic cancer.

The J gene is TRBJ2-7, the V gene TRBV14; 11 nucleotides line up with TRBD1. After removal of 3 bases from V and 3 bases from J, the junction contained 7 bases not matched to a gene. Germline CDR1 SGHDN, CDR2 FVKESK. The CDR3 covers 16 residues. The CDR3 loop is CASSHLRTGGNYEQYF. In DNA, the CDR3 is TGTGCCAGCAGCCACCTTAGGACAGGGGGCAACTACGAGCAGTACTTC.

This clone has only a few counts. V and J are TRBV5-8 and TRBJ1-5; TRBD1 is a possible D gene (5 bases). Germline values: CDR1 SGHTS, CDR2 YDEGEE. V lost 4 bases and J 7 bases, leaving 18 bases between the germline ends. The CDR3 loop spans 15 amino acids. The CDR3 DNA reads as TGTGCCAGCAGCGCCCGCTCAGGGAGTAGCCAGCCCCAGCATTTT. It specifies CASSARSGSSQPQHF.

The chain has TRBV5-4 and TRBJ1-2; a weak D match, TRBD1 (6 bases). Trimming pared 1 base from V and 3 bases from J, leaving 13 bases between. CDR3 length: 15 amino acids. Per the germline V gene, CDR1 is SGHNT and CDR2 is YYREEE (reference sequence). The DNA of the CDR3 is TGTGCCAGCAGCTTGTCCGGGGGGGCGTACTATGGCTACACCTTC. This sequence encodes CASSLSGGAYYGYTF.

CDR3 region: CASSPGATNEKLFF. As DNA, the CDR3 is TGTGCCAGCTCACCGGGTGCAACTAATGAAAAACTGTTTTTT. The rearrangement links TRBV18 to TRBJ1-4, with unresolved D. V was cut by 3 bases and J by 0 bases, with 5 bases left in between. The CDR3 is made up of 14 amino acids. CDR1 is KGHSH, CDR2 LQKENI, per germline. The full variable domain, rest sourced from reference TRBV18 and TRBJ1-4, is NAGVMQNPRHLVRRRGQEARLRCSPMKGHSHVYWYRQLPEEGLKFMVYLQKENIIDESGMPKERFSAEFPKEGPSILRIQQVVRGDSAAYFCASSPGATNEKLFFGSGTQLSVL.

The J gene is TRBJ1-2, the V gene TRBV10-3; D gene uncertain. The V gene's germline CDR1 is ENHRY and CDR2 SYGVKD. The CDR3 has 14 residues. The V end was cut by 7 bases, the J end by 10 bases, with 22 bases between. For the CDR3, the DNA is TGTGCCATCAAGTCCCAGGCGGCGGTCCACGCCTACACCTTC. Encoded protein: CAIKSQAAVHAYTF.

The CDR3 DNA reads as TGCGCCAGCAGCTTGGTTCCAGGGCGTATCGGGGAGCTGTTTTTT. Its protein product is CASSLVPGRIGELFF. This chain connects TRBV5-1 to TRBJ2-2, with TRBD1 as a possible D gene (5 bases). Trimming removed 0 bases at V and 7 bases at J, with 13 bases between. From germline, CDR1 is SGHRS and CDR2 YFSETQ. There are 15 residues in the CDR3.

The chain recombines TRBV5-1 with TRBJ2-5; either TRBD1 or TRBD2 may fit D (6 bases each). Per the germline V gene, CDR1 is SGHRS and CDR2 is YFSETQ. The CDR3 runs to 15 residues. V dropped 3 bases and J dropped 4 bases, with 16 bases sitting between them. The CDR3 sequence is CASSSNVGGAETQYF. Written as DNA, the CDR3 is TGCGCCAGCAGCTCGAACGTCGGGGGCGCAGAGACCCAGTACTTC.

In this sample, this clone turned up once. The chain employs TRBV11-2 and TRBJ2-1; 13 bases align to TRBD2. The CDR3 runs 15 residues. The V segment lost 1 base and the J segment 6 bases; nucleotides outside the gene matches: 0. Looked up from germline, CDR1 is SGHAT and CDR2 is FQNNGV. This chain's CDR3 is CASSLGLAGGNEQFF. Written as DNA, the CDR3 is TGTGCCAGCAGCTTAGGACTAGCGGGGGGCAATGAGCAGTTCTTC.

The chain couples TRBV11-1 to TRBJ1-4, with D possibly matching TRBD1 (6 bases). CDR1 is SGHAT and CDR2 is FQDESV in the germline V gene (reference sequence). The CDR3 spans 15 residues. Trimming removed 8 bases at V and 0 bases at J, with 13 bases between. The CDR3 spells CASQEGGSTNEKLFF. CDR3 in DNA: TGTGCCAGCCAAGAGGGGGGATCAACTAATGAAAAACTGTTTTTT.

V gene TRBV14 combines with J gene TRBJ2-2; TRBD1 is a possible D gene (6 bases). This CDR3 has 15 amino acids. V lost 8 bases and J 4 bases, leaving 17 bases between the germline ends. CDR1 is SGHDN and CDR2 is FVKESK in the germline V gene. This chain's CDR3 is CASGPGAGVTGELFF. CDR3 coding DNA: TGTGCCAGCGGGCCCGGGGCAGGGGTCACCGGGGAGCTGTTTTTT. Based on the CDR3 plus reference TRBV14 and TRBJ2-2, the full variable domain is EAGVTQFPSHSVIEKGQTVTLRCDPISGHDNLYWYRRVMGKEIKFLLHFVKESKQDESGMPNNRFLAERTGGTYSTLKVQPAELEDSGVYFCASGPGAGVTGELFFGEGSRLTVL.

This clone was detected once. This sequence joins TRBV2 and TRBJ1-6, with TRBD1 identical over 10 bases. This CDR3 comprises 15 residues. Trimming cost V 6 bases and J 7 bases; bases outside gene matches: 6. Germline CDR1 is SNHLY and CDR2 is FYNNEI. The chain's CDR3 is CASRQTGGQNSPLHF. The CDR3 bases are TGTGCCAGCAGACAGACAGGGGGCCAGAATTCACCCCTCCACTTT.

The rearrangement joins TRBV29-1 to TRBJ2-7, with D unresolved. Trimming removed 6 bases at V and 7 bases at J, with 13 bases between. This CDR3 comprises 11 residues. Germline CDR1 is SQVTM and CDR2 is ANQGSEA. CDR3 region: CSVRSAREQYF. CDR3 DNA sequence: TGCAGCGTCAGGAGTGCGCGGGAGCAGTACTTC.

V gene TRBV7-3 combines with J gene TRBJ2-1; D is uncertain. The CDR3 runs 15 residues. Germline V CDR1 and CDR2: SGHTA, FQGTGA. With 0 bases removed from V and 2 bases from J, the gap between germline ends came to 8 bases. In nucleotides, the CDR3 is TGTGCCAGCAGCTTAACGGTGGGCACCTACAATGAGCAGTTCTTC. As protein: CASSLTVGTYNEQFF.

This rearrangement joins TRBV5-6 to TRBJ1-2, with TRBD1 as a possible D gene (5 bases). Per germline, CDR1 SGHDT and CDR2 YYEEEE. The CDR3 is 12 residues long. Trimming pared 4 bases from V and 5 bases from J, leaving 9 bases between. CDR3 nucleotide sequence: TGTGCCAGCAGCCCGGGGACTTATGGCTACACCTTC. Translating gives CASSPGTYGYTF.

The V gene is TRBV7-2, the J gene TRBJ2-2; D possibly corresponds to TRBD2 (6 bases). The CDR3 spans 13 residues. The germline V gene encodes CDR1 SGHTA and CDR2 FQGNSA. V lost 5 bases, J lost 4 bases, and 8 bases lay in between. The CDR3 region is CASSLSGTGELFF. The CDR3 DNA follows: TGTGCCAGCAGCCTTAGCGGCACCGGGGAGCTGTTTTTT.

CDR3 in amino acids: CASSIGVGNTEAFF. The CDR3 DNA reads TGTGCCAGTAGTATAGGGGTCGGGAACACTGAAGCTTTCTTT. This sequence joins TRBV19 and TRBJ1-1, with unresolved D. The CDR3 spans 14 residues. Germline V gene sequence: CDR1 LNHDA, CDR2 SQIVND (reference sequence). V was pared by 1 base and J by 1 base, with 7 bases between.

The chain carries TRBV4-3 and TRBJ2-2; possible D gene TRBD1, 6 bases. Germline V gives CDR1 LGHNA, CDR2 YSLEER. The CDR3 extends over 17 amino acids. The V and J ends lost 1 base and 7 bases respectively, with 19 bases between them. The CDR3 sequence is CASSQGTTGAVNGELFF. CDR3 nucleotides: TGCGCCAGCAGCCAAGGCACGACAGGAGCTGTCAACGGGGAGCTGTTTTTT.

V and J are TRBV2 and TRBJ2-3; perhaps TRBD2 as D (6 bases). This CDR3 has 14 residues. Germline CDR1 reads SNHLY; CDR2 reads FYNNEI. V shed 2 bases and J shed 0 bases, with 6 bases lying between them. In DNA, the CDR3 is TGTGCCAGCAGTGAAAGCGGGAGCACAGATACGCAGTATTTT. Translation: CASSESGSTDTQYF.

V is TRBV10-3 and J is TRBJ1-6, with 10 nucleotides matching TRBD1. The V gene end was trimmed by 5 bases and the J gene end by 10 bases; junction bases not matched to a gene: 5. Germline values: CDR1 ENHRY, CDR2 SYGVKD. This CDR3 contains 14 residues. CDR3 bases: TGTGCCATCAGTCAAGGACAGGGGGGGTCACCCCTCCACTTT. Encoded protein: CAISQGQGGSPLHF.

This rearrangement joins TRBV11-2 to TRBJ2-2, with D perhaps matching TRBD2 (6 bases). Trimming left V 4 bases short and J 8 bases short, with 14 bases between. This CDR3 is built from 14 residues. The germline CDR1 and CDR2 sequences are SGHAT and FQNNGV. The chain's CDR3 is CASSSPAGRGELFF. DNA for the CDR3: TGTGCCAGCAGCTCCCCGGCGGGGAGGGGGGAGCTGTTTTTT.

The chain employs TRBV28 and TRBJ1-5; D remains ambiguous. Germline CDR1 and CDR2: MDHEN and SYDVKM. V lost 6 bases, J lost 1 base, and 10 bases lay in between. The CDR3 runs to 14 residues. The DNA of the CDR3 is TGTGCCAGCAGGGGAGGAGGGAGCAATCAGCCCCAGCATTTT. It yields the protein CASRGGGSNQPQHF.

This chain joins TRBV6-1 and TRBJ2-5; 8 nucleotides agree with TRBD1. CDR3 length: 13 residues. The trim removed 6 bases at V and 4 bases at J, leaving 4 bases unmatched. CDR1 and CDR2 (germline): MNHNS, SASEGT. CDR3 protein: CASSGQGTETQYF. The CDR3 nucleotides read TGTGCCAGCAGCGGACAGGGCACAGAGACCCAGTACTTC.

This chain connects TRBV10-3 to TRBJ2-6; D remains unclear. The germline V gene encodes CDR1 ENHRY and CDR2 SYGVKD. Trimming pared 3 bases from V and 4 bases from J, leaving 7 bases between. The CDR3 covers 14 residues. The CDR3 nucleotides read TGTGCCATCAGTGACCCGGCCGGGGCCAACGTCCTGACTTTC. This sequence encodes CAISDPAGANVLTF.

The genes are TRBV5-1 and TRBJ2-2; the D is unclear. CDR1 and CDR2 from the germline V gene are SGHRS and YFSETQ. Trimming removed 3 bases from V and 4 bases from J, with 4 bases in between. The CDR3 is 12 residues long. The CDR3 region has the DNA TGCGCCAGCAGCTGGGGCACCGGGGAGCTGTTTTTT. Translated, it gives CASSWGTGELFF.

The genes are TRBV6-1 and TRBJ2-1, with D possibly called TRBD1 or TRBD2 (5 bases each). CDR3 size: 15 residues. V gave up 2 bases and J gave up 6 bases, with 14 bases separating them. The V gene's germline CDR1 is MNHNS and CDR2 SASEGT. The chain's CDR3 is CASSEKFGTPNEQFF. In nucleotides, the CDR3 is TGTGCCAGCAGTGAAAAATTTGGGACCCCCAATGAGCAGTTCTTC.

This chain joins TRBV9 and TRBJ1-6, with 9 bases aligning to TRBD1. The CDR3 spans 14 residues. Germline values: CDR1 SGDLS, CDR2 YYNGEE. The junction had 9 bases not matched to a gene; V was cut back by 3 bases and J by 14 bases. The CDR3 loop reads CASSATGGYSSLHF. CDR3 nucleotides: TGTGCCAGCAGCGCCACAGGGGGCTATTCGTCCCTCCACTTT.

V and J are TRBV7-6 and TRBJ1-5, with D unresolved. Germline V gives CDR1 SGHVS, CDR2 FNYEAQ. This CDR3 region has 13 residues. Trimming shortened V by 5 bases and J by 4 bases, and 9 bases separated the two germline ends. The CDR3 sequence is CASSPEVNQPQHF. In DNA, the CDR3 is TGTGCCAGCAGCCCGGAAGTAAATCAGCCCCAGCATTTT.